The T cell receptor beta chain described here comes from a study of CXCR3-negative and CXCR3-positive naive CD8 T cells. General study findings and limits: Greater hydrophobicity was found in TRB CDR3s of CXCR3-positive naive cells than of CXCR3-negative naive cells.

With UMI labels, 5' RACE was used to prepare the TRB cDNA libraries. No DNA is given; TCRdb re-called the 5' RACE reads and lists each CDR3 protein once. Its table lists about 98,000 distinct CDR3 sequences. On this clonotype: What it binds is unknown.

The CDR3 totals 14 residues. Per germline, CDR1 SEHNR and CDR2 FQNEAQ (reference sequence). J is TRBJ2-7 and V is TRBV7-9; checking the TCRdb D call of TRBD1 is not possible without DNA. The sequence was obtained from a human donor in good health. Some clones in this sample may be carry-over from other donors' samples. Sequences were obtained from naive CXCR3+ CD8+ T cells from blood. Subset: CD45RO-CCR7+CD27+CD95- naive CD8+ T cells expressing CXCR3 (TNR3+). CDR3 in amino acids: CASSDRQGGYEQYF.